This is a list of T cell receptor beta chains from one sample in a study of Graves' ophthalmopathy and Graves' hyperthyroidism. TCRdb analysed the multiplex PCR reads with MiXCR anew, one entry per CDR3 protein. Of about 420,000 distinct CDR3 sequences in the sample, roughly 20% were seen once. Material for sequencing was peripheral blood. The receptors were sampled from a woman under 30 with stable Graves' hyperthyroidism. Both conserved end residues are part of each CDR3. Fields, in order: V gene, CDR3 protein.

v_call: TRBV6-1
cdr3_aa: CASSRNGAGNTIYF

v_call: TRBV12-3/TRBV12-4
cdr3_aa: CASSHLTGGILSYEQYF

v_call: TRBV5-1
cdr3_aa: CASSLEGFGEQYF

v_call: TRBV6-1
cdr3_aa: CASIPGQQNTEAFF

v_call: TRBV6-1
cdr3_aa: CASNTNLNQPQHF

v_call: TRBV10-3
cdr3_aa: CAISLLAGGPGETQYF

v_call: TRBV18
cdr3_aa: CASSPRDGGTQYF

v_call: TRBV6-5
cdr3_aa: CASSYPKGQGSTEAFF

v_call: TRBV15
cdr3_aa: CATSRVAKGYEQYF

v_call: TRBV6-2/TRBV6-3
cdr3_aa: CASRALAGGTETQYF

v_call: TRBV7-2
cdr3_aa: CASTRTAGNTEAFF

v_call: TRBV13
cdr3_aa: CASSLGLGSGGYEQYF

v_call: TRBV6-2/TRBV6-3
cdr3_aa: CASSYHQGNYGYTF

v_call: TRBV11-2
cdr3_aa: CASSFKDREYEQYF

v_call: TRBV19
cdr3_aa: CASSIWGTGTEAFF

v_call: TRBV5-1
cdr3_aa: CASRVTEAGGRIGELFF

v_call: TRBV29-1
cdr3_aa: CSVARGGERYEQYF

v_call: TRBV27
cdr3_aa: CASSQTGNQPQHF

v_call: TRBV6-5
cdr3_aa: CASSLQGAYGYTF

v_call: TRBV20-1
cdr3_aa: CSARERNLEQYF

v_call: TRBV10-1
cdr3_aa: CASSTSGFSYEQYF

v_call: TRBV25-1
cdr3_aa: CASSPGTGGSGEQYF

v_call: TRBV24-1
cdr3_aa: CATSDLWAGQETQYF

v_call: TRBV6-5
cdr3_aa: CASSSGPKGGMNF

v_call: TRBV27
cdr3_aa: CASTEGQGADTEAFF

v_call: TRBV19
cdr3_aa: CASSKGNSPLHF

v_call: TRBV28
cdr3_aa: CASIEDRGLTEAFF

v_call: TRBV25-1
cdr3_aa: CASSGTDPGGSPLHF

v_call: TRBV4-1
cdr3_aa: CASSPLEWAGNTIYF

v_call: TRBV11-2
cdr3_aa: CASSPSLGGRYEQYF

v_call: TRBV27
cdr3_aa: CASSLMQGRQPQHF

v_call: TRBV6-5
cdr3_aa: CASSYSAVGGYTF

v_call: TRBV11-3
cdr3_aa: CASSLRQVLNYGYTF

v_call: TRBV7-2
cdr3_aa: CASSLRGNSEQYF

v_call: TRBV2
cdr3_aa: CASASFPRANVLTF

v_call: TRBV11-2
cdr3_aa: CASSFGQGMGETQYF

v_call: TRBV29-1
cdr3_aa: CSLRLAGDETQYF

v_call: TRBV20-1
cdr3_aa: CSARSQGRETQYF

v_call: TRBV10-2
cdr3_aa: CASSDPGGSNQPQHF

v_call: TRBV12-3/TRBV12-4
cdr3_aa: CASSFITGGEQYF

v_call: TRBV6-5
cdr3_aa: CASSYSVGGNTEAFF

v_call: TRBV6-1
cdr3_aa: CASSGPGLAGGEQYF

v_call: TRBV10-1
cdr3_aa: CASSGGPGELFF

v_call: TRBV12-3/TRBV12-4
cdr3_aa: CANSFGRTEAFF

v_call: TRBV6-5
cdr3_aa: CASRFTSSGELFF

v_call: TRBV6-1
cdr3_aa: CASSEHATGGGSPLHF

v_call: TRBV6-5
cdr3_aa: CASSYSRWGGETQYF